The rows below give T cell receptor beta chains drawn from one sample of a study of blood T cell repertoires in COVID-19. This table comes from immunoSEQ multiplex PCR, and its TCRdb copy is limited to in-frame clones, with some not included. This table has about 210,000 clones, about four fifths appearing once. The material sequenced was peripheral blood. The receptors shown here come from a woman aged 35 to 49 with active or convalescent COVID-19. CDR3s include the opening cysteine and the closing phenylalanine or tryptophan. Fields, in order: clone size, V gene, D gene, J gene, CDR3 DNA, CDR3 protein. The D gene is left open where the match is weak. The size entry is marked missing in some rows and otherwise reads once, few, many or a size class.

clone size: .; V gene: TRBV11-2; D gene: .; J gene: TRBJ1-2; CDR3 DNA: TGTGCCAGCAGCTTAGAACGGGGGACTAACTATGGCTACACCTTC; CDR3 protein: CASSLERGTNYGYTF
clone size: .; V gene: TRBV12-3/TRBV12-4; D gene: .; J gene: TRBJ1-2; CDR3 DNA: TGTGCCAGCAGTTGGCTGGGCGATGGCTACACCTTC; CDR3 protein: CASSWLGDGYTF
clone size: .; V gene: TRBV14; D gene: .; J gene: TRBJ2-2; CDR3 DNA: TGTGCCAGCAGCCTCGGGATTCACACCGGGGAGCTGTTTTTT; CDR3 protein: CASSLGIHTGELFF
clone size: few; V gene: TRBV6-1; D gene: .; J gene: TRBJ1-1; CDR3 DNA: TGTGCCAGCAGTGAAGCCGAGGTCACTGAAGCTTTCTTT; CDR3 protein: CASSEAEVTEAFF
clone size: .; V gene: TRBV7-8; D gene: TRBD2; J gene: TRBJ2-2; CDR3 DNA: TGTGCCAGCAGCTCTGGCGGCGGGGGGCCAGGGGACGGGGAGCTGTTTTTT; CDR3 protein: CASSSGGGGPGDGELFF
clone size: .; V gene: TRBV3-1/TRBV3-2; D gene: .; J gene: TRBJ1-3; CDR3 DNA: TGTGCCAGCAGCCCCTCGGTGCGAAACACCATATATTTT; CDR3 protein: CASSPSVRNTIYF
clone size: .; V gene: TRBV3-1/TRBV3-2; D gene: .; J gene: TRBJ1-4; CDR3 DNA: TGTGCCAGCAGCCTCCTGTACAGGAATGAAAAACTGTTTTTT; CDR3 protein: CASSLLYRNEKLFF
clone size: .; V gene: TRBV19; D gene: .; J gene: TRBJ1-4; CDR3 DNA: TGTGCCAGTAGTCCGAACAGGGATGAAAAACTGTTTTTT; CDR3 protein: CASSPNRDEKLFF
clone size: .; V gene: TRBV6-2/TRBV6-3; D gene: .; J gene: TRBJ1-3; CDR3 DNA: TGTGCCAGCAGTTTCGGTAGCTCTGGAAACACCATATATTTT; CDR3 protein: CASSFGSSGNTIYF
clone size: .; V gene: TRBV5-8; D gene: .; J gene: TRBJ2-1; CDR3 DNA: TGTGCCAGCCCACCGACGGGGACAAACTACAATGAGCAGTTCTTC; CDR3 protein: CASPPTGTNYNEQFF
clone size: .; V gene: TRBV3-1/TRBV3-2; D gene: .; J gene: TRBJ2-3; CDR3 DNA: TGTGCCAGCAGCCAAGTGAGGGGGATCGTAGATATTGTCACAGATACGCAGTATTTT; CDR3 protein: CASSQVRGIVDIVTDTQYF
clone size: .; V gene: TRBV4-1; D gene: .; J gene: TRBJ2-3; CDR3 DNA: TGCGCCAGCAGCCCGAGTTTGGTGCGGGGTTCCACAGATACGCAGTATTTT; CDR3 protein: CASSPSLVRGSTDTQYF
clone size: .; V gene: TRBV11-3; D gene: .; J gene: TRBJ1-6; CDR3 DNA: TGTGCCAGCAGCTTAAATCAGGGTTCACCCCTCCACTTT; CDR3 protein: CASSLNQGSPLHF
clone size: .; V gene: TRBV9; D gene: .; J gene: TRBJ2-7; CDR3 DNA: TGTGCCAGCAGTGATACAAAGAACTACGAGCAGTACTTC; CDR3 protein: CASSDTKNYEQYF
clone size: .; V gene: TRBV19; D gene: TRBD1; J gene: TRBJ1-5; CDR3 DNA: TGTGCCAGTAGTAGGACAGGGCCGAGGCGGGAACAGCCCCAGCATTTT; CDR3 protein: CASSRTGPRREQPQHF
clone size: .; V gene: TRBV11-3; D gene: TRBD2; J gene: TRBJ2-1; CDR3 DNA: TGTGCCAGCACCTTGGGGCTAGCGGGGCATGAGCAGTTCTTC; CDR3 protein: CASTLGLAGHEQFF
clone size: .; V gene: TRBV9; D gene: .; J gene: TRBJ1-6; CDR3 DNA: TGTGCCAGCAGCGTAGGGGTGGGGGGAGGTAATTCACCCCTCCACTTT; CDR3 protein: CASSVGVGGGNSPLHF
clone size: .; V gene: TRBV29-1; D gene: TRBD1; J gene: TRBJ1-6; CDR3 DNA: TGCAGCGTACTCGGACAGGGCGATAATTCACCCCTCCACTTT; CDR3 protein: CSVLGQGDNSPLHF
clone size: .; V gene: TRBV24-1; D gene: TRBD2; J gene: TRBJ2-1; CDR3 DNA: TGTGCCACCAGTGACTCCCAGCGGGGGAGCTCCTACAATGAGCAGTTCTTC; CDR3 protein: CATSDSQRGSSYNEQFF
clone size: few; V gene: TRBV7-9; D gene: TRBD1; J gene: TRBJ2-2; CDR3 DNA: TGTGCCAGCAGCTTTGGGACAGTGAGCACCGGGGAGCTGTTTTTT; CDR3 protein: CASSFGTVSTGELFF
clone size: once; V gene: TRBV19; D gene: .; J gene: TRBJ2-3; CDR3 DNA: TGTGCCAGTAGTATCCTCGGAGGGGCGCAGACAGATACGCAGTATTTT; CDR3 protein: CASSILGGAQTDTQYF
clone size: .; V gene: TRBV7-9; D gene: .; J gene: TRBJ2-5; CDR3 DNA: TGTGCCAGCAGCCGACTTGGCGGCCAAGAGACCCAGTACTTC; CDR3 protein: CASSRLGGQETQYF
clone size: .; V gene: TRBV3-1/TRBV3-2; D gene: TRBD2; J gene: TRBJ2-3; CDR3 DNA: TGTGCCAGCAGCCAAGGGACTAGCGGGAGGACACGGGGTACGCAGTATTTT; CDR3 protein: CASSQGTSGRTRGTQYF
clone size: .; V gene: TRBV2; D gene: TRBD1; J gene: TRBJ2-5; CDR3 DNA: TGTGCCAGCACCCTGACAGGGCCCCAAGAGACCCAGTACTTC; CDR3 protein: CASTLTGPQETQYF
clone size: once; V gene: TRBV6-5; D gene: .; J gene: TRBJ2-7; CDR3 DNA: TGTGCCACGACAGGAGCCTGGTCCTACGAGCAGTACTTC; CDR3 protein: CATTGAWSYEQYF
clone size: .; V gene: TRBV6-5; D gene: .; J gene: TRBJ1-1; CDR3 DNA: TGTGCCAGCAGTTCCCCGAGGGGGGGAGGGAACACTGAAGCTTTCTTT; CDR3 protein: CASSSPRGGGNTEAFF
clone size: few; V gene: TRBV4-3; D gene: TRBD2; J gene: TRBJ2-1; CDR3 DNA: TGCGCCAGCAGCCAAGGGGTAGCGGGGGGGCTGAAATACAATGAGCAGTTCTTC; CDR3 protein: CASSQGVAGGLKYNEQFF
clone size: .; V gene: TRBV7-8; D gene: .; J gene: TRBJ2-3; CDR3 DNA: TGTGCCAGCAGCAACCAACTACTAGTTTCCGATACGCAGTATTTT; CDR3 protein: CASSNQLLVSDTQYF
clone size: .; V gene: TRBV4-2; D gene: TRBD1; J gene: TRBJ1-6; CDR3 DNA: TGTGCCAGCAGCCAAGATTCGGACAGGTCACCCCTCCACTTT; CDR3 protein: CASSQDSDRSPLHF
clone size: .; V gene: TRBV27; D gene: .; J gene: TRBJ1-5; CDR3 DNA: TGTGCCAGCAGTCCCTCGACAGTACGAGACCAGCCCCAGCATTTT; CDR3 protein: CASSPSTVRDQPQHF
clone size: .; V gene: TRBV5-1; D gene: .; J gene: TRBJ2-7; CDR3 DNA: TGCGCCAGCACCTCCGGGCAGGGAACGTTCTCCTACGAGCAGTACTTC; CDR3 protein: CASTSGQGTFSYEQYF
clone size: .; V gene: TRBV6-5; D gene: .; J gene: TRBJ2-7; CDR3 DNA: TGTGCCAGCAGCAGGGGAGTGGGGCAGTACTTC; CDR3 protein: CASSRGVGQYF
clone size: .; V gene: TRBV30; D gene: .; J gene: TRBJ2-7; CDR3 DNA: TGTGCCTGGAGTTACAGGGGGGGGTACGAGCAGTACTTC; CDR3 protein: CAWSYRGGYEQYF
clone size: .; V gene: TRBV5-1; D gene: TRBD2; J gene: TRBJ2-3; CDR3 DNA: TGCGCCAGCAGCTTAAACCCGGGACTAGTGGCAGATACGCAGTATTTT; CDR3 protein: CASSLNPGLVADTQYF
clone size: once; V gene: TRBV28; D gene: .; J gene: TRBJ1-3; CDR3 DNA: TGTGCCAGCAGTGCCGGGACAAGGATTATAAAAAACACCATATATTTT; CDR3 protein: CASSAGTRIIKNTIYF
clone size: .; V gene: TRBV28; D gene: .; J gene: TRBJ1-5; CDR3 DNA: TGTGCCAGCAGACAGATTGAGCAGCCCCAGCATTTT; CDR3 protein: CASRQIEQPQHF
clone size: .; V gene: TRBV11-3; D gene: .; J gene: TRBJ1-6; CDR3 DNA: TGTGCCAGCAGCTTCCAAGGGGATTCACCCCTCCACTTT; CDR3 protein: CASSFQGDSPLHF
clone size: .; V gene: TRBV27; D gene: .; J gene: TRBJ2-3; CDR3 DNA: TGTGCCAGCAGTTCCCTCTCTTCTAGCACAGATACGCAGTATTTT; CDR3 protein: CASSSLSSSTDTQYF
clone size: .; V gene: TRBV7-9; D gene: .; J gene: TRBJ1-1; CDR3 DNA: TGTGCCAGCAGCTTAGGGTGGGGGGAGGAGGCTGAAGCTTTCTTT; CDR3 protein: CASSLGWGEEAEAFF
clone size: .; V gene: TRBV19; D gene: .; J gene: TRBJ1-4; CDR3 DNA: TGTGCCAGTACGGAGACGGTCCGACCTAATGAAAAACTGTTTTTT; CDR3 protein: CASTETVRPNEKLFF
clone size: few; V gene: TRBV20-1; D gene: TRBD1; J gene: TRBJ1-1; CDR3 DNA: TGCAGTGCTAGTGGGTCCTGGACAGGACTACCTGAAGCTTTCTTT; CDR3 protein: CSASGSWTGLPEAFF
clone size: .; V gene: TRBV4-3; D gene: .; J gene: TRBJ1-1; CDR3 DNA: TGCGCCAGCAGCCCCGGGTGGGGCAGGGACACTGAAGCTTTCTTT; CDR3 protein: CASSPGWGRDTEAFF
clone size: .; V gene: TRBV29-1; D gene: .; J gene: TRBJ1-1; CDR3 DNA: TGCAGCGTTGAAGACAGGGAGGTTGAGAACACTGAAGCTTTCTTT; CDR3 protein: CSVEDREVENTEAFF
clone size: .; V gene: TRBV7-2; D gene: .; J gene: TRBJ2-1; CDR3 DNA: TGTGCCACGCTCGAAGCGAACTACAATGAGCAGTTCTTC; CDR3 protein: CATLEANYNEQFF
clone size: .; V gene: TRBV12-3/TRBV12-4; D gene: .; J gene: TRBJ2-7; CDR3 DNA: TGTGCCAGTAGACAGGCCTACGAGCAGTACTTC; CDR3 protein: CASRQAYEQYF
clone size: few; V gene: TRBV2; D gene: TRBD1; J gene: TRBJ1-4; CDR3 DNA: TGTGCCAGCAGTCGACAGGGTAGGAATGAAAAACTGTTTTTT; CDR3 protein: CASSRQGRNEKLFF
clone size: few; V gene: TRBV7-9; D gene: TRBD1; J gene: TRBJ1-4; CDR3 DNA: TGTGCCAGCAGCCGGGGACAGAGTAATGAAAAACTGTTTTTT; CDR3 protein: CASSRGQSNEKLFF
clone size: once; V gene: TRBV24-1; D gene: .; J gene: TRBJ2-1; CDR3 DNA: TGTGCCACCACCCGAGGAAGGCGGAGCTCCTACAATGAGCAGTTCTTC; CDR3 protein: CATTRGRRSSYNEQFF
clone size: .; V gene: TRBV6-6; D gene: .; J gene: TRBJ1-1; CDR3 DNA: TGTGCCAGTGGAGATGAACAGGGTACTGAAGCTTTCTTT; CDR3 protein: CASGDEQGTEAFF
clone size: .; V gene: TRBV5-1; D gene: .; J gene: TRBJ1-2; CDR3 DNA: TGCGCCAGCAGCTTTTACTACACCTTC; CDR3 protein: CASSFYYTF
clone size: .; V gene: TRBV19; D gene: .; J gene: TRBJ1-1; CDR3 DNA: TGTGCCAGTAGCCGTTACGGGGAAGCTTTCTTT; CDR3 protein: CASSRYGEAFF
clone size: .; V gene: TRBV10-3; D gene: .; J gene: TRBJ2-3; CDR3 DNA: TGTGCCATCAGTCTCGGGACTTCTAGCACAGATACGCAGTATTTT; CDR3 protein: CAISLGTSSTDTQYF
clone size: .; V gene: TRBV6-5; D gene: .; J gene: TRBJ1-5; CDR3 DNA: TGTGCCAGCAGTCCTTACATGGATCAGCCCCAGCATTTT; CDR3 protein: CASSPYMDQPQHF
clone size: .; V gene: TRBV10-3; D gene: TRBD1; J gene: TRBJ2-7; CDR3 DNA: TGTGCCATCAGTTACGGGGACAGGCCCTACTACGAGCAGTACTTC; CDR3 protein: CAISYGDRPYYEQYF
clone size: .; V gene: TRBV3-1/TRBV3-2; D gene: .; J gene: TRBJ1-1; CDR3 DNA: TGTGCCAGCAGCAGCACAGGGTCGAGAACTGAAGCTTTCTTT; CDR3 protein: CASSSTGSRTEAFF
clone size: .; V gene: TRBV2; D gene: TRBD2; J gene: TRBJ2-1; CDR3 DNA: TGTGCCAGCAGTGGGGGGCGAGGGCTAGCGGGAGTTGAGCAGTTCTTC; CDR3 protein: CASSGGRGLAGVEQFF
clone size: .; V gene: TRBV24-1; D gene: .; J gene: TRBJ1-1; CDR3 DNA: TGTGCCACCGTGGGAGTAAGTGGCGGGAACACTGAAGCTTTCTTT; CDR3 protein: CATVGVSGGNTEAFF
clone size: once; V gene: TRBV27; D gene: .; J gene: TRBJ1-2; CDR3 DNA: TGTGCCAGCAGTTCTCGGACCTTAGGAGGCGGCTACACCTTC; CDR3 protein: CASSSRTLGGGYTF
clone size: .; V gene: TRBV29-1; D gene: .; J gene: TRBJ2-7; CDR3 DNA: TGCAGCGTGGGTGACTCAATCTACGAGCAGTACTTC; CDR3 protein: CSVGDSIYEQYF
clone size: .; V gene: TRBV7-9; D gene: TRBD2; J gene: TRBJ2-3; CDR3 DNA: TGTGCCAGCAGCTTAGAGGGGAGGGTGACGCAGTATTTT; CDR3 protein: CASSLEGRVTQYF